This T cell receptor (beta chain) was retrieved from a study of cytomegalovirus exposure and HLA in healthy donors. Study-level points and caveats: When the data were analyzed later, several of the most significant clusters appeared to be linked to common viral pathogens. The authors judged a highly shared variant cluster likely a sequencing artifact. In a later analysis, productive TCRs from donors in an Asian-associated ancestry cluster reportedly carried fewer N-insertions than the cohort mean.

In regard to this clone: Its target is unknown.

This CDR3 is 15 amino acids long. Germline V gene sequence: CDR1 MNHNS, CDR2 SASEGT. With 3 bases clipped from V and 4 bases from J, the junction kept 5 bases outside the gene matches. Primers: 60 Vbeta forward and 13 Jbeta reverse. The table came from immunoSEQ multiplex PCR; TCRdb's copy has only in-frame clones and leaves some out. The sample lists roughly 120,000 clones; 70% to 75% were seen once. The rearrangement joins TRBV6-1 to TRBJ2-5; TRBD2 matches at 10 bases. This clonotype was sampled from a woman aged 40 to 50 in good health and CMV-seronegative. Sequencing input: PBMCs. The CDR3 DNA sequence: TGTGCCAGCAGTGAGTCTAGCGGGGGTGGAGAGACCCAGTACTTC. This translates into CASSESSGGGETQYF.